This T cell receptor beta chain was profiled in a study of CD8+ T cells in alopecia areata. Across the study: Those treated were given oral tofacitinib at 5 to 10 mg twice daily. People stayed on tofacitinib for 6 to 18 months, then stopped the drug for 6 months.

A remark on this clone: What it binds is not known.

The germline V gene encodes CDR1 MNHEY and CDR2 SVGAGI. Trimming shortened V by 2 bases and J by 4 bases, and 9 bases separated the two germline ends. The length of the CDR3 is 14 residues. Study outcomes and limitations: Scalp sample sequencing also detects resident alphabeta T cells of normal skin.

Extraction of RNA preceded its reverse transcription into cDNA, which served as the sequencing template. Some clones are missing from TCRdb's copy, which holds only in-frame ones; the method was immunoSEQ multiplex PCR. Counted here are 150,000 or so clones, approximately 70% occurring once; the ten biggest clones make up over 10%. This rearrangement joins TRBV6-5 to TRBJ1-5; no firm D call. The starting material was CD8+ T cells sorted from blood, obtained at week 0. The clonotype originates from a human donor with alopecia areata. The CDR3 DNA reads as TGTGCCAGCAGTTACAGTGGGTTAAATCAGCCCCAGCATTTT. Amino acid sequence: CASSYSGLNQPQHF.